The table lists the clone carrying this T cell receptor beta chain with a few counts. Its antigen remains unknown. These data are taken from a study of T cell responses to AZD1222 COVID-19 vaccine. General study points: The repertoires were collected only after the peak T cell response. Seropositivity was recorded at baseline in only 6 or 7 AZD1222 recipients. The donor group comprised mostly white British people and more females; the analysis possibly underestimated clonal diversity.

Using immunoSEQ multiplex PCR, the repertoire was profiled, and TCRdb retains in-frame clones only, with some absent. This sample has roughly 150,000 clones, with about 86% found just once. The germline V and J ends were trimmed by 0 bases and 7 bases, with 13 bases remaining between them. CDR1 and CDR2 (germline): KGHSY, FQNENV. The CDR3 is made up of 15 amino acids. The clonotype was recovered from an adult in good health. The rearrangement links TRBV16 to TRBJ1-5; TRBD1 is a possible D gene (6 bases). Specimen: peripheral blood, collected on day 0 of AZD1222 vaccination. For the CDR3, the DNA is TGTGCCAGCAGCCAATCAACAGGGCCCGGCCAGCCCCAGCATTTT. Its translation is CASSQSTGPGQPQHF.